This entry features one TCR beta chain sequence. Amplification of TCR beta CDR3 regions used RNA transcripts. The workflow started with a first-round RT-PCR run with HTBI primers and then moved on to a second-round multiplex PCR. TCRdb redid the calling of the multiplex PCR reads with MiXCR, one entry per CDR3 protein. The sample gives under 200,000 distinct CDR3 sequences, roughly 37% of which show up once; 5.8% is in the top ten. This sample was included in a study of Graves' ophthalmopathy and Graves' hyperthyroidism. Ophthalmopathy cases showed moderate-to-severe activity, scoring CAS ≥3 and NOSPECS ≥4, with duration under 3 months. Patients with other autoimmune diseases, uncontrolled infections, pregnancy or lactation were excluded. PBMCs stemmed from roughly 9.4 ml of fresh peripheral blood. Material for sequencing was peripheral blood. This receptor was obtained from a woman aged 40 to 50 with Graves' ophthalmopathy.

CDR3 coding DNA: TGTGCCAGCAGTGTCCGGGAGAACACCGGGGAGCTGTTTTTT. Translated, it gives CASSVRENTGELFF. The V call is TRBV28, the J call TRBJ2-2; D possibly corresponds to TRBD2 (5 bases). CDR1 MDHEN and CDR2 SYDVKM come from the germline V gene. Between the trimmed V and J ends, which lost 5 bases and 1 base, there was a span of 8 bases. The CDR3 loop spans 14 amino acids. The whole variable domain, filled in from reference TRBV28 and TRBJ2-2, reads DVKVTQSSRYLVKRTGEKVFLECVQDMDHENMFWYRQDPGLGLRLIYFSYDVKMKEKGDIPEGYSVSREKKERFSLILESASTNQTSMYLCASSVRENTGELFFGEGSRLTVL.